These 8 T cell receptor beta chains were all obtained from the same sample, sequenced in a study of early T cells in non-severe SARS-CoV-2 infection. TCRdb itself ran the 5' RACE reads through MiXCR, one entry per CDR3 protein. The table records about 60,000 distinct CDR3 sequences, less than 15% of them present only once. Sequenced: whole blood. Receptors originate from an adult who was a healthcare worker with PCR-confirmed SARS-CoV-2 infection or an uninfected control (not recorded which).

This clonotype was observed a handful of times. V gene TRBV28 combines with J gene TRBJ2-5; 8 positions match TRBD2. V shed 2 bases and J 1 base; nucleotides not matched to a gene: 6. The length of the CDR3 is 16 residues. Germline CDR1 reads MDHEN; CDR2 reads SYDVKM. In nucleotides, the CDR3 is TGTGCCAGCAGTTTAAGGTTTAGCGGGGCCCAAGAGACCCAGTACTTC. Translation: CASSLRFSGAQETQYF.

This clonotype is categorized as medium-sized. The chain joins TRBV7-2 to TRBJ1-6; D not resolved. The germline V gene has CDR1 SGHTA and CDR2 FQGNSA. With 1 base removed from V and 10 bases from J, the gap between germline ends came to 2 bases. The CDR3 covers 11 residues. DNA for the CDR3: TGTGCCAGCAGCTTAGACTCACCCCTCCACTTT. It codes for CASSLDSPLHF.

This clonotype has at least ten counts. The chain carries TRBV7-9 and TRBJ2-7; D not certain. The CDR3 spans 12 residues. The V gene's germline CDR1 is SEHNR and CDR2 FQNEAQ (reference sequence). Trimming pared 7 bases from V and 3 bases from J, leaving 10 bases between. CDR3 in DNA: TGTGCCAGCACTGTGGGCGTCTACGAGCAGTACTTC. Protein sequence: CASTVGVYEQYF.

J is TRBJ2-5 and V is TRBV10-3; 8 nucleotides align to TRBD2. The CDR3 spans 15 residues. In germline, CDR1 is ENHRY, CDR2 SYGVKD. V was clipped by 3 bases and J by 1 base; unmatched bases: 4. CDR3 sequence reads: CAISEIAGLQETQYF. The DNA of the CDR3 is TGTGCCATCAGTGAAATAGCGGGGCTCCAAGAGACCCAGTACTTC.

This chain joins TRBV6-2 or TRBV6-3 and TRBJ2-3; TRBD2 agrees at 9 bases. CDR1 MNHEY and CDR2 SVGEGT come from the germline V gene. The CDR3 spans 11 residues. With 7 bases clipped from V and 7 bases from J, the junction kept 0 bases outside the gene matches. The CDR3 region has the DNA TGTGCCAGCACTAGCGGGAATACGCAGTATTTT. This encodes CASTSGNTQYF.

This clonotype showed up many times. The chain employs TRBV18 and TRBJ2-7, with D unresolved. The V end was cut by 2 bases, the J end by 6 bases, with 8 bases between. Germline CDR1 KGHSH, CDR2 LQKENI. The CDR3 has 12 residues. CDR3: CASSPFGVEQYF. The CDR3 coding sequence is TGTGCCAGCTCACCATTTGGAGTCGAGCAGTACTTC.

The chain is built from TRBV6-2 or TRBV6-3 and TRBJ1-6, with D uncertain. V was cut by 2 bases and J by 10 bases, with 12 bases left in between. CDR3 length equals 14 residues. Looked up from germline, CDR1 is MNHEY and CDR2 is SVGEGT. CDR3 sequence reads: CASSYLTDSSPLHF. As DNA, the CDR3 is TGTGCCAGCAGTTACCTGACCGACTCCTCACCCCTCCACTTT.

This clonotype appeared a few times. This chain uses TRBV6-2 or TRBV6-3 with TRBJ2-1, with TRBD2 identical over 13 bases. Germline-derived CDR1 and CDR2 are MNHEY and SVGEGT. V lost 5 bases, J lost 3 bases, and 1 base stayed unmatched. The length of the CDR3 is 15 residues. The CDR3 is CASSRTSGGYNEQFF. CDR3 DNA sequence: TGTGCCAGCAGTAGGACTAGCGGGGGCTACAATGAGCAGTTCTTC.